Each of the 18 T cell receptor beta chains below was sequenced from the same sample in a study of shared clonotypes between healthy human individuals. The table came from immunoSEQ multiplex PCR; TCRdb's copy has only in-frame clones and leaves some out. The table lists a few million clones, roughly 93% of them singletons, with 0.35% to 0.45% in the top ten. Sequencing was done on a sample of naive CD4+ T cells from PBMCs. As for subset: CD45RA+ positively selected. The receptors shown here come from a man between 18 and 35 years old in good health. Some clones in this sample may be carry-over from other donors' samples.

V is TRBV18 and J is TRBJ1-4, with unresolved D. The CDR3 extends over 15 amino acids. Trimming pared 5 bases from V and 0 bases from J, leaving 10 bases between. Germline lookup yields CDR1 KGHSH and CDR2 LQKENI. CDR3 region: CASSLAAATNEKLFF. The CDR3 DNA is TGTGCCAGCTCATTGGCGGCCGCAACTAATGAAAAACTGTTTTTT.

This clone was found once. This rearrangement joins TRBV18 to TRBJ2-2; a weak D match, TRBD1 (6 bases). The CDR3 covers 18 residues. CDR1 is KGHSH, CDR2 LQKENI, per germline. V was pared by 1 base and J by 6 bases, with 21 bases between. Written as DNA, the CDR3 is TGTGCCAGCTCACCACGAATTACTGGGACAAACATTGCCGGGGAGCTGTTTTTT. It specifies CASSPRITGTNIAGELFF. The complete variable domain, with remaining parts taken from reference TRBV18 and TRBJ2-2, reads NAGVMQNPRHLVRRRGQEARLRCSPMKGHSHVYWYRQLPEEGLKFMVYLQKENIIDESGMPKERFSAEFPKEGPSILRIQQVVRGDSAAYFCASSPRITGTNIAGELFFGEGSRLTVL.

The rearrangement links TRBV14 to TRBJ2-1, with TRBD2 matching 10 bases. The CDR3 runs 16 residues. V lost 0 bases to trimming and J lost 8 bases; unmatched junction nucleotides: 7. CDR1 and CDR2 (germline): SGHDN, FVKESK. The DNA for the CDR3 is TGTGCCAGCAGCCAAGATAGCCTAGCGGGAGAGTATGAGCAGTTCTTC. Translation gives CASSQDSLAGEYEQFF.

The V call is TRBV28, the J call TRBJ1-2; the D gene is possibly TRBD1 (6 bases). The CDR3 is 14 residues long. V gave up 4 bases and J gave up 8 bases, with 17 bases separating them. Per the germline V gene, CDR1 is MDHEN and CDR2 is SYDVKM. CDR3 protein: CASSYEGGSRGYTF. The CDR3 nucleotides are TGTGCCAGCAGTTATGAGGGGGGGTCTCGAGGCTACACCTTC.

Details on this clone: This same CDR3 is encoded by further DNA sequences in the sample. The chain carries TRBV7-9 and TRBJ2-1; D perhaps matches TRBD2 (5 bases). Trimming took 2 bases from V and 8 from J, leaving 7 bases between them. The CDR3 is made up of 12 amino acids. CDR1 is SEHNR, CDR2 FQNEAQ, per germline (reference sequence). CDR3 residues: CASSLLSDEQFF. CDR3 DNA: TGTGCCAGCAGCTTACTTAGCGATGAGCAGTTCTTC.

This chain links TRBV6-6 with TRBJ2-3; TRBD1 aligns across 8 bases. From germline, CDR1 is MNHNY and CDR2 SVGAGI (reference sequence). The junction had 7 bases not matched to a gene; V was cut back by 7 bases and J by 1 base. The CDR3 sequence is 15 residues long. The CDR3 DNA follows: TGTGCCAGCAAAAAGCAGGGGGCCGGCACAGATACGCAGTATTTT. Translating gives CASKKQGAGTDTQYF.

Details on this clone: The junction shows a germline mismatch at one end, possibly a read error. Different DNA sequences within this sample yield the same CDR3. This sequence joins TRBV5-1 and TRBJ2-3, with 8 bases lining up with TRBD1. The CDR3 consists of 16 residues. Germline V CDR1 and CDR2: SGHRS, YFSETQ. In DNA form, the CDR3 reads TGCGCCAGTAGCTTGCAGGGGGCGAAACTCTCAGATACGCAGTATTTT. Its protein product is CASSLQGAKLSDTQYF.

The chain couples TRBV6-6 to TRBJ2-1; 7 bases are shared with TRBD2. Trimming took 0 bases from V and 5 from J; bases not matched to a gene: 4. This CDR3 comprises 15 residues. Germline values: CDR1 MNHNY, CDR2 SVGAGI (reference sequence). The CDR3, as DNA: TGTGCCAGCAGTTACTCCGAGCGGGGACACAATGAGCAGTTCTTC. Protein: CASSYSERGHNEQFF.

This clone was seen only a few times. DNA of the CDR3: TGCGCCAGCAGCCAAGAAAACGGGGGATCGGGCTACACCTTC. Residues: CASSQENGGSGYTF. The chain uses TRBV4-1 and TRBJ1-2; TRBD1 is a possible D gene (5 bases). CDR1 and CDR2 from the germline V gene are MGHRA and YSYEKL. V lost 0 bases to trimming and J lost 8 bases, with 13 bases between them. This CDR3 spans 14 amino acids.

The CDR3 here is CASSQDRMGFLSTGNTIYF. CDR3 DNA sequence: TGCGCCAGCAGCCAAGATCGAATGGGGTTTCTAAGTACTGGAAACACCATATATTTT. The chain is built from TRBV4-3 and TRBJ1-3; D unresolved. Germline V gives CDR1 LGHNA, CDR2 YSLEER. Trimming cost V 0 bases and J 2 bases, with 20 bases left between them. The length of the CDR3 is 19 residues.

The V and J genes are TRBV6-5 and TRBJ2-7; unclear D gene. The CDR3 consists of 13 residues. V lost 6 bases, J lost 5 bases, and 14 bases lay in between. CDR1 MNHEY and CDR2 SVGAGI come from the germline V gene. The CDR3 protein is CASRPPAVHEQYF. The CDR3 DNA sequence: TGTGCCAGCAGGCCGCCGGCGGTCCACGAGCAGTACTTC.

This clone was detected only once. CDR3 protein: CASTEWGLSGYTF. The CDR3 DNA sequence: TGTGCCAGCACCGAATGGGGTTTAAGTGGCTACACCTTC. This chain joins TRBV2 and TRBJ1-2; no clear D gene. The ends were cut back, 7 bases at V and 7 bases at J, with 16 bases in the middle. Germline V gene data show CDR1 as SNHLY and CDR2 as FYNNEI. The CDR3 is 13 amino acids.

This sequence joins TRBV4-3 and TRBJ2-1, with 12 bases identical to TRBD2. V shed 4 bases, J shed 9 bases, and the junction held 7 bases outside the gene matches. The CDR3 extends over 15 amino acids. CDR1 and CDR2 (germline): LGHNA, YSLEER. The chain's CDR3 is CASSRASGRAIEQFF. The DNA for the CDR3 is TGCGCCAGCAGCCGAGCTAGCGGGAGGGCCATTGAGCAGTTCTTC.

The chain carries TRBV15 and TRBJ2-4; D unclear. The V gene lost 5 bases and the J gene lost 3 bases, with 14 bases spanning the gap. The germline V gene encodes CDR1 LNHNV and CDR2 YYDKDF (reference sequence). CDR3 length equals 15 residues. CDR3 in DNA: TGTGCCACCAGCCCAGGCGTGGGGTTCAAAAACATTCAGTACTTC. Its translation is CATSPGVGFKNIQYF.

This clone was seen just once. J is TRBJ1-6 and V is TRBV6-6; no clear D gene. V shed 8 bases and J shed 15 bases, with 14 bases lying between them. CDR3 length equals 11 residues. The germline V gene has CDR1 MNHNY and CDR2 SVGAGI (reference sequence). The CDR3 sequence is CASRQLGILHF. CDR3 coding DNA: TGTGCCAGCCGTCAGTTGGGGATCCTCCACTTT.

DNA of the CDR3: TGCAGCGTTGGCCAAGGGGGTTTTGGCTACACCTTC. Translating gives CSVGQGGFGYTF. The chain uses TRBV29-1 and TRBJ1-2; possible D gene TRBD1, 6 bases. With 4 bases removed from V and 7 bases from J, the gap between germline ends came to 13 bases. The CDR3 spans 12 residues. Per the germline V gene, CDR1 is SQVTM and CDR2 is ANQGSEA. The full variable domain, completed using reference TRBV29-1 and TRBJ1-2, is SAVISQKPSRDICQRGTSLTIQCQVDSQVTMMFWYRQQPGQSLTLIATANQGSEATYESGFVIDKFPISRPNLTFSTLTVSNMSPEDSSIYLCSVGQGGFGYTFGSGTRLTVV.

V and J are TRBV2 and TRBJ2-2; D might be TRBD2 (6 bases). The CDR3 is 16 residues long. The germline V and J ends were trimmed by 6 bases and 5 bases, with 19 bases remaining between them. CDR1 and CDR2 from the germline V gene are SNHLY and FYNNEI. The CDR3: CASRDPGGSRTGELFF. The DNA for the CDR3 is TGTGCCAGCAGAGACCCCGGGGGATCGAGGACCGGGGAGCTGTTTTTT. Full variable domain (outside the CDR3, taken from reference TRBV2 and TRBJ2-2): EPEVTQTPSHQVTQMGQEVILRCVPISNHLYFYWYRQILGQKVEFLVSFYNNEISEKSEIFDDQFSVERPDGSNFTLKIRSTKLEDSAMYFCASRDPGGSRTGELFFGEGSRLTVL.

V is TRBV4-1 and J is TRBJ2-1; TRBD2 is a possible D gene (6 bases). The CDR3 consists of 14 residues. Germline V gives CDR1 MGHRA, CDR2 YSYEKL. The V gene lost 1 base and the J gene lost 8 bases, with 12 bases spanning the gap. This chain's CDR3 is CASSQGLDLDEQFF. The CDR3, as DNA: TGCGCCAGCAGCCAAGGACTAGATTTGGATGAGCAGTTCTTC.